The 17 T cell receptor beta chains reported below all come from one sample, sequenced in a study of human T cells and chemical hapten exposure. Time point of the sample: patch test 2, 6 weeks after DPC sensitization. This sample's treatment: therapeutic diphenylcyclopropenone sensitization with weekly scalp DPC. TCRdb analysed the RACE reads with MiXCR anew, one entry per CDR3 protein. The table includes more than 110,000 distinct CDR3 sequences, approximately 10% detected once. This specimen consisted of whole blood, obtained in connection with sensitization to the hapten diphenylcyclopropenone (DPC). The receptors originated from a woman between 50 and 59 years old with alopecia areata. Some clones in this sample may be carry-over from other donors' samples.

This clonotype has a count of ten or more. The gene calls are TRBV30 and TRBJ2-1; 10 nucleotides align to TRBD2. Germline V gives CDR1 GTSNPN, CDR2 SVGIG (reference sequence). The CDR3 loop spans 15 amino acids. V trimming: 1 base; J trimming: 11 bases; junction bases outside the gene matches: 11. The CDR3, as DNA: TGTGCCTGGAGTGGGACTAGCGGTCCCCTGGGAAAGCAGTTCTTC. This codes for CAWSGTSGPLGKQFF.

This clonotype was picked up a small number of times. V gene TRBV18 combines with J gene TRBJ2-1, with a tentative D call TRBD2 (5 bases). V shed 2 bases and J shed 8 bases, with 7 bases lying between them. This CDR3 has 12 amino acids. The germline V gene encodes CDR1 KGHSH and CDR2 LQKENI. The CDR3 DNA follows: TGTGCCAGCTCACCAAGAGCGGATGAGCAGTTCTTC. Its translation: CASSPRADEQFF.

V usage is TRBV7-3 and J usage is TRBJ2-6, with D possibly TRBD2 on 6 matching bases. Germline V CDR1 and CDR2: SGHTA, FQGTGA. Trimming removed 1 base at V and 6 bases at J, with 13 bases between. This CDR3 comprises 16 residues. Here the CDR3 DNA reads TGTGCCAGCAGCTTAAGGGACCCACTAGCGGCCAACGTCCTGACTTTC. Its protein is CASSLRDPLAANVLTF.

V is TRBV29-1 and J is TRBJ2-3; tentatively, D is TRBD2 (6 bases). Trimming removed 3 bases at V and 3 bases at J, with 7 bases between. Germline V gene lookup returns CDR1 SQVTM and CDR2 ANQGSEA. CDR3 size: 12 residues. CDR3 sequence: CSVDLATDTQYF. CDR3 bases: TGCAGCGTTGACCTAGCGACAGATACGCAGTATTTT.

A few counts support this clonotype. The chain carries TRBV7-2 and TRBJ2-3; D might be TRBD2 (6 bases). The ends were cut back, 5 bases at V and 2 bases at J, with 14 bases in the middle. Per germline, CDR1 SGHTA and CDR2 FQGNSA. CDR3 length: 15 residues. CDR3 sequence (DNA): TGTGCCAGCAGCAAAGGCGGGGCCTCCACAGATACGCAGTATTTT. Its translation is CASSKGGASTDTQYF.

This clonotype appeared a few times. V is TRBV18 and J is TRBJ2-3; D might be TRBD1 (5 bases). V lost 0 bases, J lost 6 bases, and 10 bases lay in between. CDR1 KGHSH and CDR2 LQKENI come from the germline V gene. This CDR3 has 14 residues. The CDR3 coding sequence is TGTGCCAGCTCACCACCTAGACAGACGGATACGCAGTATTTT. Translated: CASSPPRQTDTQYF.

There are many counts of this clonotype. The rearrangement links TRBV7-3 to TRBJ2-6; D possibly corresponds to TRBD2 (6 bases). Germline V gene sequence: CDR1 SGHTA, CDR2 FQGTGA. The CDR3 consists of 15 residues. Trimming pared 3 bases from V and 2 bases from J, leaving 8 bases between. CDR3 protein: CASSFGGTGANVLTF. The CDR3, as DNA: TGTGCCAGCAGCTTCGGGGGAACTGGGGCCAACGTCCTGACTTTC.

This clonotype was counted many times. This chain connects TRBV20-1 to TRBJ1-5, with 7 bases that match TRBD1. The CDR3 has 17 amino acids. J lost 0 bases, V lost 0 bases, and 8 bases had no gene match. CDR1 is DFQATT and CDR2 is SNEGSKA in the germline V gene (reference sequence). CDR3: CSARDSGTVYSNQPQHF. The CDR3 DNA sequence: TGCAGTGCTAGAGACTCCGGGACAGTGTATAGCAATCAGCCCCAGCATTTT.

The chain couples TRBV7-2 to TRBJ2-3, with TRBD1 matching over 10 bases. J gave up 7 bases and V 2 bases, and 6 bases lay outside the gene matches. Germline CDR1 reads SGHTA; CDR2 reads FQGNSA. The length of the CDR3 is 15 residues. CDR3 nucleotide sequence: TGTGCCAGCAGCTTACCGACAGGGGGCGTGCATACGCAGTATTTT. Translation gives CASSLPTGGVHTQYF.

In this sample, this clonotype turned up many times. The chain links TRBV7-6 to TRBJ2-7, with 8 bases identical to TRBD2. Germline V lookup: CDR1 SGHVS, CDR2 FNYEAQ. V shed 5 bases and J 4 bases; nucleotides not matched to a gene: 13. The CDR3 consists of 16 residues. The CDR3 loop reads CASSASGLARQYEQYF. CDR3 DNA sequence: TGTGCCAGCAGCGCAAGCGGACTAGCCAGACAATACGAGCAGTACTTC.

This clonotype was picked up a small number of times. This chain uses TRBV20-1 with TRBJ2-5; 8 bases match TRBD2. The CDR3 totals 15 residues. Per germline, CDR1 DFQATT and CDR2 SNEGSKA (reference sequence). With 3 bases clipped from V and 4 bases from J, the junction kept 10 bases outside the gene matches. CDR3 nucleotides: TGCAGTGCTAGGAGGGACGGGAGGGCCCCAGAGACCCAGTACTTC. Amino acids: CSARRDGRAPETQYF.

Note on this clonotype: A much larger clone lies one base from this, so it may be a read error. The rearrangement joins TRBV12-3 or TRBV12-4 to TRBJ1-3, with D uncertain. The CDR3 totals 13 residues. Here the CDR3 reads CASSLFPGNTICF. Written as DNA, the CDR3 is TGTGCCAGCAGTTTATTTCCTGGAAACACCATATGTTTT.

This clonotype was picked up a small number of times. CDR3 sequence (DNA): TGTGCCAGCAGTTACTACGGGCCTAGCAGGCCGGGGGGGAGCGGGGAGCAGTACTTC. This encodes CASSYYGPSRPGGSGEQYF. The V and J genes are TRBV6-5 and TRBJ2-7; 8 bases line up with TRBD2. Per the germline V gene, CDR1 is MNHEY and CDR2 is SVGAGI. This CDR3 spans 19 amino acids. V lost 1 base and J lost 7; bases outside the gene matches: 21.

This clonotype was observed many times. This chain joins TRBV12-3 or TRBV12-4 and TRBJ1-1; 8 nucleotides match TRBD1. This CDR3 is built from 14 residues. V was clipped by 7 bases and J by 4 bases; unmatched bases: 8. The CDR3 loop reads CASTETGAGTEAFF. The CDR3 bases are TGTGCCAGCACCGAGACAGGGGCGGGCACTGAAGCTTTCTTT.

There are a few counts of this clonotype. This sequence joins TRBV7-2 and TRBJ2-5, with 12 bases fitting TRBD2. V trimming: 2 bases; J trimming: 2 bases; junction bases outside the gene matches: 3. CDR3 length: 16 amino acids. Germline V gene sequence: CDR1 SGHTA, CDR2 FQGNSA. The CDR3: CASSLSGLAGQETQYF. The CDR3 nucleotides read TGTGCCAGCAGCTTATCCGGACTAGCGGGACAAGAGACCCAGTACTTC.

The chain recombines TRBV11-2 with TRBJ2-7, with TRBD1 matching 10 bases. Germline values: CDR1 SGHAT, CDR2 FQNNGV. With 5 bases clipped from V and 6 bases from J, the junction kept 10 bases outside the gene matches. The CDR3 is 15 amino acids. This CDR3 reads CASSLRDRGACEQYF. In DNA, the CDR3 is TGTGCCAGCAGCCTCCGGGACAGGGGCGCCTGCGAGCAGTACTTC.

This clonotype was picked up a small number of times. CDR3 residues: CASSLAGTSGSGEQFF. The CDR3 DNA sequence: TGCGCCAGCAGCTTGGCCGGGACTAGCGGGAGCGGTGAGCAGTTCTTC. The chain carries TRBV5-1 and TRBJ2-1; 14 bases map to TRBD2. The germline CDR1 and CDR2 sequences are SGHRS and YFSETQ. CDR3 length: 16 residues. With 0 bases clipped from V and 9 bases from J, the junction kept 5 bases outside the gene matches.